Presented here are 22 T cell receptor beta chains from one specimen sequenced in a study of T cells after yellow fever vaccination. Using its own MiXCR run on the 5' RACE reads, TCRdb lists one record per CDR3 protein. The sample shows 200,000 to 250,000 distinct CDR3 sequences, 3% to 3.5% of them seen only once. This specimen consisted of CD4+ T cells sorted from PBMCs, obtained 10 days after the yellow fever booster vaccination. The receptors stem from a man between 18 and 29 years old who received the YFV17D yellow fever vaccine.

This clonotype was counted many times. The rearrangement joins TRBV5-4 to TRBJ2-7; D may correspond to TRBD1 or TRBD2 (5 bases each). Germline V gene sequence: CDR1 SGHNT, CDR2 YYREEE (reference sequence). Trimming pared 2 bases from V and 0 bases from J, leaving 18 bases between. The CDR3 consists of 17 residues. The CDR3 reads CASSFGGAAGVSYEQYF. CDR3 in DNA: TGTGCCAGCAGCTTCGGTGGGGCAGCCGGGGTCTCCTACGAGCAGTACTTC.

The rearrangement uses TRBV12-3 or TRBV12-4 and TRBJ2-3; D might be TRBD1 or TRBD2, each matching 7 bases. V shed 3 bases and J shed 0 bases, with 13 bases lying between them. The CDR3 spans 16 residues. This CDR3 reads CASSLDQGGSTDTQYF. In DNA, the CDR3 is TGTGCCAGCAGTTTGGACCAGGGGGGGAGCACAGATACGCAGTATTTT.

The chain couples TRBV7-2 to TRBJ1-6; possible D gene TRBD1, 5 bases. This CDR3 contains 15 residues. V was trimmed by 5 bases and J by 8 bases, leaving 16 bases between them. CDR1 is SGHTA and CDR2 is FQGNSA in the germline V gene. The chain's CDR3 is CASSIMGRLHSPLHF. The CDR3 DNA reads TGTGCCAGCAGCATAATGGGACGCTTGCATTCACCCCTCCACTTT. The full variable domain, its missing parts supplied by reference TRBV7-2 and TRBJ1-6, is GAGVSQSPSNKVTEKGKDVELRCDPISGHTALYWYRQSLGQGLEFLIYFQGNSAPDKSGLPSDRFSAERTGGSVSTLTIQRTQQEDSAVYLCASSIMGRLHSPLHFGNGTRLTVT.

The gene calls are TRBV20-1 and TRBJ2-1; D remains unclear. V shed 7 bases and J shed 12 bases, with 16 bases lying between them. Germline values: CDR1 DFQATT, CDR2 SNEGSKA (reference sequence). The CDR3 extends over 11 amino acids. The CDR3 protein is CSVAGPLSQFF. The DNA for the CDR3 is TGCAGTGTCGCCGGGCCACTATCGCAGTTCTTC.

This clonotype appeared many times. This chain's CDR3 is CSARGPYEQYV. In nucleotides, the CDR3 is TGCAGTGCTAGGGGGCCGTACGAGCAGTACGTC. V and J are TRBV20-1 and TRBJ2-7, with D possibly TRBD1 on 5 matching bases. V was trimmed by 3 bases and J by 4 bases, leaving 7 bases between them. The CDR3 runs to 11 residues. The germline V gene encodes CDR1 DFQATT and CDR2 SNEGSKA (reference sequence).

The chain has TRBV7-2 and TRBJ1-1; no firm D call. Germline assignment: CDR1 SGHTA and CDR2 FQGNSA. V gave up 6 bases and J gave up 1 base, with 9 bases separating them. The CDR3 extends over 13 amino acids. The CDR3 protein is CASRPTWNTEAFF. CDR3 coding DNA: TGTGCCAGCAGGCCTACGTGGAACACTGAAGCTTTCTTT.

This clonotype was seen many times. V gene TRBV5-1 combines with J gene TRBJ2-1; maybe TRBD1 (5 bases). Germline CDR1 SGHRS, CDR2 YFSETQ. The ends were cut back, 0 bases at V and 9 bases at J, with 13 bases in the middle. This CDR3 has 14 amino acids. In nucleotides, the CDR3 is TGCGCCAGCAGCTTGGCGGCAGGGTCTAGTGAGCAGTTCTTC. Its protein product is CASSLAAGSSEQFF.

There are a few counts of this clonotype. The chain has TRBV2 and TRBJ2-7; D is uncertain. Germline lookup yields CDR1 SNHLY and CDR2 FYNNEI. V lost 8 bases to trimming and J lost 1 base, with 9 bases between them. CDR3 length: 12 amino acids. The CDR3 loop reads CASGYRSYEQYV. CDR3 nucleotide sequence: TGTGCCAGCGGGTACCGATCCTACGAGCAGTACGTC.

This rearrangement joins TRBV18 to TRBJ2-6, with 10 bases that match TRBD1. V trimming: 6 bases; J trimming: 0 bases; junction bases outside the gene matches: 8. CDR1 is KGHSH and CDR2 is LQKENI in the germline V gene. This CDR3 has 18 amino acids. The CDR3 sequence is CASSPTGTGASGANVLTF. As DNA, the CDR3 is TGTGCCAGCTCCCCAACCGGGACAGGGGCCTCTGGGGCCAACGTCCTGACTTTC.

This clonotype was recorded many times. The J gene is TRBJ2-1, the V gene TRBV18; TRBD1 aligns across 10 bases. V lost 2 bases to trimming and J lost 6 bases; unmatched junction nucleotides: 13. The germline V gene has CDR1 KGHSH and CDR2 LQKENI. This CDR3 has 18 amino acids. The CDR3 loop is CASSPGDRGPLGSNEQFF. CDR3 DNA sequence: TGTGCCAGCTCACCAGGTGACAGGGGGCCCCTTGGGAGCAATGAGCAGTTCTTC.

This sequence joins TRBV3-1 and TRBJ2-6, with D uncertain. CDR3 length: 15 amino acids. V lost 6 bases and J 2 bases, leaving 11 bases between the germline ends. The germline V gene has CDR1 LGHDT and CDR2 YNNKEL (reference sequence). The CDR3 loop reads CASSFRVTGANVLTF. CDR3 nucleotides: TGTGCCAGCAGTTTCCGGGTTACTGGGGCCAACGTCCTGACTTTC.

The rearrangement links TRBV12-3 or TRBV12-4 to TRBJ1-3; D call uncertain. Trimming cost V 4 bases and J 4 bases, with 8 bases left between them. The CDR3 contains 13 residues. DNA of the CDR3: TGTGCCAGCAGTTCCCAGGCGGGAAACACCATATATTTT. Translating gives CASSSQAGNTIYF.

This clonotype appeared many times. Since the CDR3 does not end with the conserved phenylalanine or tryptophan, this likely comes from a read error. It is unclear where the CDR3 begins or ends on the DNA, so no DNA is shown, and the CDR3 is as TCRdb lists it. The chain joins TRBV4-3 to TRBJ2-7. The CDR3 is made up of 9 amino acids, end residues included. Germline CDR1 LGHNA, CDR2 YSLEER. CDR3 loop: CASSLLINA.

The sample holds many counts of this clonotype. The rearrangement links TRBV7-2 to TRBJ1-1, with D perhaps matching TRBD1 (6 bases). Germline V gene data show CDR1 as SGHTA and CDR2 as FQGNSA. This CDR3 is built from 15 residues. The germline V and J ends were trimmed by 0 bases and 5 bases, with 13 bases remaining between them. CDR3 amino acids: CASSLAGQGKTEAFF. CDR3 sequence (DNA): TGTGCCAGCAGCTTAGCGGGTCAGGGGAAGACTGAAGCTTTCTTT.

This clonotype was recorded a few times. V gene TRBV6-6 combines with J gene TRBJ2-3; 8 bases are a match to TRBD1. The junction had 7 bases not matched to a gene; V was cut back by 2 bases and J by 0 bases. Germline V gene sequence: CDR1 MNHNY, CDR2 SVGAGI (reference sequence). This CDR3 is 17 amino acids long. The CDR3 DNA reads as TGTGCCAGCAGTTACAGGGTGGGACAGGCGAGCACAGATACGCAGTATTTT. This codes for CASSYRVGQASTDTQYF.

This clonotype has a count of ten or more. This chain connects TRBV5-1 to TRBJ2-2; TRBD2 is a possible D gene (6 bases). The CDR3 spans 16 residues. The germline CDR1 and CDR2 sequences are SGHRS and YFSETQ. V was pared by 0 bases and J by 5 bases, with 14 bases between. The CDR3 sequence is CASSLGLEGGTGELFF. CDR3 nucleotide sequence: TGCGCCAGCAGCTTGGGACTGGAAGGAGGGACCGGGGAGCTGTTTTTT.

In its sample, this clonotype was seen a few times. The chain combines TRBV10-3 with TRBJ1-6; no definite D call. The CDR3 is 13 residues long. V lost 0 bases and J lost 10, with 7 bases in between. Germline loops: CDR1 ENHRY, CDR2 SYGVKD. This CDR3 is CAISESLRSPLHF. CDR3 nucleotide sequence: TGTGCCATCAGTGAGTCCCTCAGGTCACCCCTCCACTTT.

This clonotype was detected many times. A read error may produce the germline difference seen at one junction end. V gene TRBV23-1 combines with J gene TRBJ2-1, with D perhaps given as TRBD1 or TRBD2 (5 bases each). TRBV23-1 is reported as an ORF; its role is uncertain. This CDR3 contains 11 residues. As DNA, the CDR3 is TGCGCCAGGCCCCGGGACCCTCCCTCGGCCTTC. Protein product: CARPRDPPSAF.

Ten or more counts support this clonotype. The V gene is TRBV11-2, the J gene TRBJ1-1; D is perhaps TRBD1 (6 bases). V lost 2 bases to trimming and J lost 2 bases, with 12 bases between them. Germline CDR1 SGHAT, CDR2 FQNNGV. The CDR3 is 15 residues long. CDR3 residues: CASSLWGARNTEAFF. CDR3 sequence (DNA): TGTGCCAGCAGCTTATGGGGGGCCCGTAACACTGAAGCTTTCTTT.

This clonotype was seen ten or more times. This rearrangement joins TRBV7-2 to TRBJ1-4; D possibly corresponds to TRBD1 (5 bases). There are 15 residues in the CDR3. Germline values: CDR1 SGHTA, CDR2 FQGNSA. V dropped 0 bases and J dropped 4 bases, with 9 bases sitting between them. The CDR3: CASSLAGPVNEKLFF. As DNA, the CDR3 is TGTGCCAGCAGCTTAGCGGGGCCAGTTAATGAAAAACTGTTTTTT.

The sample holds many counts of this clonotype. The rearrangement joins TRBV6-6 to TRBJ2-2, with TRBD1 matching over 9 bases. The CDR3 runs to 16 residues. The V gene end was trimmed by 6 bases and the J gene end by 6 bases; junction bases not matched to a gene: 11. Germline V gene sequence: CDR1 MNHNY, CDR2 SVGAGI (reference sequence). In DNA form, the CDR3 reads TGTGCCAGCAGATCAGGGCGGGACAGGGTTCCCGGGGAGCTGTTTTTT. It specifies CASRSGRDRVPGELFF.

This clonotype has more than one count but fewer than ten. The DNA for the CDR3 is TGCGCCAGCAGCCAAGGGCCCCGGAGGGAAGCTGAAGCTTTCTTT. Translating gives CASSQGPRREAEAFF. V gene TRBV4-3 combines with J gene TRBJ1-1, with D hard to call. The CDR3 length is 15 residues. The V and J ends lost 1 base and 6 bases respectively, with 15 bases between them. CDR1 LGHNA and CDR2 YSLEER come from the germline V gene.